Sequencing of this T cell receptor (beta chain) was carried out in a study of early T cells in non-severe SARS-CoV-2 infection. At the level of the study: Sequencing input comprised bulk RNA from unsorted whole blood; chain pairing was not available.

This clonotype was observed at least ten times. TCRdb independently ran MiXCR on the 5' RACE reads; one entry per CDR3 protein. Of 37,000 or so distinct CDR3 sequences in the sample, 5.8% were seen once. CDR3 length: 15 amino acids. With V trimmed by 0 bases and J by 5 bases, 8 bases remained unmatched. The germline CDR1 and CDR2 sequences are DFQATT and SNEGSKA (reference sequence). The sample was whole blood. The sequence came from an adult who was a healthcare worker with PCR-confirmed SARS-CoV-2 infection or an uninfected control (not recorded which). The chain uses TRBV20-1 and TRBJ2-5; 8 nucleotides align to TRBD2. The CDR3 sequence is CSARDRRLATETQYF. The DNA of the CDR3 is TGCAGTGCTAGAGATCGAAGACTAGCGACGGAGACCCAGTACTTC.